Here is one T cell receptor (beta chain) with its context. Per the study methods: Estimates of nucleated cell counts were drawn from the amplification of reference gene primers. The protocol was immunoSEQ multiplex PCR, while the TCRdb copy is restricted to in-frame clones and leaves out a portion. The V and J calls and clone size were taken over from that table, and D and trimming were inferred from the DNA. The top ten hold 4% to 5.5% of the sample, which has 350,000 to 550,000 clones, 75% to 90% seen once. This specimen belongs to a study of blood T cell repertoires in COVID-19. As for the study in general: The United States, Italy and Spain supplied acute and convalescent COVID-19 samples. In each case, the material was cDNA or gDNA derived from T cells, B-cell-depleted T cells, or PBMCs.

This CDR3 spans 15 amino acids. The V and J ends lost 10 bases and 1 base, in that order; junction bases with no gene match: 13. The germline gives CDR1 MNHEY, CDR2 SVGAGI. The receptor comes from a woman in her twenties or thirties with acute or convalescent COVID-19. The chain employs TRBV6-5 and TRBJ2-7; 7 nucleotides align to TRBD2. The sequencing sample was made of peripheral blood. CDR3 DNA sequence: TGTGCCACCAAGGGGTCGGGGAGGGAATCCTACGAGCAGTACTTC. Amino acid sequence: CATKGSGRESYEQYF.